The source of this T cell receptor (beta chain) is a study of T cell responses to AZD1222 COVID-19 vaccine. About the study: The analysis combined second doses at about 4 or about 12 weeks.

Findings and caveats of the study: Clonal diversity was possibly underestimated; the donors were predominantly white British and more often female. A rise in Spike-specific TCR breadth and depth followed two AZD1222 doses. Only a handful of AZD1222 recipients tested seropositive at baseline.

Assay: immunoSEQ multiplex PCR; the TCRdb copy retains only in-frame clones and omits some. This sample has approximately 140,000 clones; around 90% occur once, and the top ten carry about 3%. V dropped 0 bases and J dropped 0 bases, with 6 bases sitting between them. The CDR3 runs to 15 residues. Germline lookup yields CDR1 SEHNR and CDR2 FQNEAQ (reference sequence). As regards this clone: The target antigen is unknown.

This receptor was taken from an adult in good health. The chain has TRBV7-9 and TRBJ1-5; D uncertain. Sequencing was performed on peripheral blood, taken on day 0 of AZD1222 vaccination. The CDR3 region has the DNA TGTGCCAGCAGCTTAGCGGGGTATAGCAATCAGCCCCAGCATTTT. Amino acids: CASSLAGYSNQPQHF. Looking up the rest from reference TRBV7-9 and TRBJ1-5 gives the full variable domain: DTGVSQNPRHKITKRGQNVTFRCDPISEHNRLYWYRQTLGQGPEFLTYFQNEAQLEKSRLLSDRFSAERPKGSFSTLEIQRTEQGDSAMYLCASSLAGYSNQPQHFGDGTRLSIL.